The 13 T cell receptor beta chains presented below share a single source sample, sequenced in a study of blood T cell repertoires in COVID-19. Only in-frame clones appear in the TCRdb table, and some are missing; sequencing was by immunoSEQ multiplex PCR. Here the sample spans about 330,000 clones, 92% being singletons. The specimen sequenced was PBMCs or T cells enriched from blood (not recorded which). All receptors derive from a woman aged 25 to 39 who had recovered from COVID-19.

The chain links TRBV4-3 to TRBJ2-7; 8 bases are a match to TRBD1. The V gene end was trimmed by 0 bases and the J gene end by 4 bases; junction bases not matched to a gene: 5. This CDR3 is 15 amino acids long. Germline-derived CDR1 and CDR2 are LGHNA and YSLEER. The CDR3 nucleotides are TGCGCCAGCAGCCAAGATCACAGGGGGATATACGAGCAGTACTTC. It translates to CASSQDHRGIYEQYF.

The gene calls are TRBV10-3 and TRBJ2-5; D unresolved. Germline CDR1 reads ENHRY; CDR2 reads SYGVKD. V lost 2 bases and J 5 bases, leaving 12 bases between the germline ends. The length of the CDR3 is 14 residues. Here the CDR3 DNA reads TGTGCCATCAGTGAGATAGCTGGTTGGGAGACCCAGTACTTC. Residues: CAISEIAGWETQYF.

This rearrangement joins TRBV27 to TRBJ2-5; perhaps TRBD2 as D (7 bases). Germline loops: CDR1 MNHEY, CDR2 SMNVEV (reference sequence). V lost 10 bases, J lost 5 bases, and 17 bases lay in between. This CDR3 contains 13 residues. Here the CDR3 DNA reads TGTGCCACCGGCACACCGGGGGGCGAGACCCAGTACTTC. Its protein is CATGTPGGETQYF.

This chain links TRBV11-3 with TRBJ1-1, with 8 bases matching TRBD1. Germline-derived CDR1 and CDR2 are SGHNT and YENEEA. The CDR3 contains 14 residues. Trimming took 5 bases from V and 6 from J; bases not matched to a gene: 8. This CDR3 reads CASSTRQGKPEAFF. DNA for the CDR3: TGTGCCAGCAGCACTCGACAGGGGAAACCTGAAGCTTTCTTT.

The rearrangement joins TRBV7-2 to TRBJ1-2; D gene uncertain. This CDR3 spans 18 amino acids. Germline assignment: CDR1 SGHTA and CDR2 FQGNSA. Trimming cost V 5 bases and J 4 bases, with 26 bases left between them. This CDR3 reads CASSPRGFQVTESYGYTF. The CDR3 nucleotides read TGTGCCAGCAGCCCCCGAGGGTTTCAGGTGACGGAGAGCTATGGCTACACCTTC.

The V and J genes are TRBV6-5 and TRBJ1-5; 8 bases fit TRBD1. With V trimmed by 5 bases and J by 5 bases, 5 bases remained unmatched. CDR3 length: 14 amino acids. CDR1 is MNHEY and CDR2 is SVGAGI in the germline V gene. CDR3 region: CASSPRGQDQPQHF. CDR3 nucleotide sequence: TGTGCCAGCAGTCCCAGGGGGCAGGATCAGCCCCAGCATTTT.

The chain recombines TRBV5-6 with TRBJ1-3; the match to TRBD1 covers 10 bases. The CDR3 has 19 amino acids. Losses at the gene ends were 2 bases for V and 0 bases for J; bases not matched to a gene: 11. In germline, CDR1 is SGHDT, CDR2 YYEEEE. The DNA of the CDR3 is TGTGCCAGCAGCTTTAGTGGGACAGGGGCCTTCTCCTCTGGAAACACCATATATTTT. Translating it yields CASSFSGTGAFSSGNTIYF. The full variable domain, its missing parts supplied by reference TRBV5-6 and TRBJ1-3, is DAGVTQSPTHLIKTRGQQVTLRCSPKSGHDTVSWYQQALGQGPQFIFQYYEEEERQRGNFPDRFSGHQFPNYSSELNVNALLLGDSALYLCASSFSGTGAFSSGNTIYFGEGSWLTVV.

CDR3 nucleotides: TGTGCCAGTAGTGCCGGGGGCGCGGGGGTGGGCGAGCAGTACTTC. Translating it yields CASSAGGAGVGEQYF. This rearrangement joins TRBV19 to TRBJ2-7, with D maybe TRBD2 (7 bases). Germline-derived CDR1 and CDR2 are LNHDA and SQIVND (reference sequence). V was trimmed by 5 bases and J by 6 bases, leaving 20 bases between them. This CDR3 is 15 amino acids long.

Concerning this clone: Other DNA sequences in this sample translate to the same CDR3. The CDR3 sequence: CASTLAGELFF. CDR3 in DNA: TGTGCCAGCACCCTCGCCGGGGAGCTGTTTTTT. This chain uses TRBV12-3 or TRBV12-4 with TRBJ2-2; no firm D call. The CDR3 contains 11 residues. Trimming shortened V by 7 bases and J by 6 bases, and 6 bases separated the two germline ends.

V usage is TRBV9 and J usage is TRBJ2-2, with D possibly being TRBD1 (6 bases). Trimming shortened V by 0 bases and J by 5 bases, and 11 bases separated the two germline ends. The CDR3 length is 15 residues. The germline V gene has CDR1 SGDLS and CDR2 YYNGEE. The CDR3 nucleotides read TGTGCCAGCAGCGTAGTTGGACAGACAACCGGGGAGCTGTTTTTT. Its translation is CASSVVGQTTGELFF.

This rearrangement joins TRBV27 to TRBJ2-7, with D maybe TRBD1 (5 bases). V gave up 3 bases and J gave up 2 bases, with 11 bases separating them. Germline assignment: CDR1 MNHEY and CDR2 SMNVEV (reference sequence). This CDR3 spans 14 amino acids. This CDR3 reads CASSLAQGTYEQYF. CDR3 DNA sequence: TGTGCCAGCAGTTTGGCTCAGGGCACCTACGAGCAGTACTTC.

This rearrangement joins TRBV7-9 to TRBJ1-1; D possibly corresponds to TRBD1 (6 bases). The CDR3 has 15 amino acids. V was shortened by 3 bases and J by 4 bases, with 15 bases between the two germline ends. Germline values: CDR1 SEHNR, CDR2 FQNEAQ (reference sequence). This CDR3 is CASSLGGPGGTEAFF. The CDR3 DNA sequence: TGTGCCAGCAGCTTGGGGGGCCCGGGAGGCACTGAAGCTTTCTTT.

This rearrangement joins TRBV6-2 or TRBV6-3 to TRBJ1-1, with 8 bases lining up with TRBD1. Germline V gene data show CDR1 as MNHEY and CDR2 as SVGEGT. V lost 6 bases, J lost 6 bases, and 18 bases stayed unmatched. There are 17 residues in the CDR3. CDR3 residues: CASSPTRQGFFTPEAFF. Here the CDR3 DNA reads TGTGCCAGCAGCCCAACCAGACAGGGGTTTTTTACTCCTGAAGCTTTCTTT.